A selection of T cell receptor beta chains follows, all from one sample in a study of vaccination and CD4 T cells after COVID-19. TCRdb called the PCR reads again in MiXCR, with one record for every CDR3 protein. Found here are some 18,000 distinct CDR3 sequences, roughly 64% of them singletons; the top ten hold roughly 7.4%. Their antigen targets remain unknown. The sample taken for sequencing was CD4+ T cells from blood, cultured in vitro. Source of these receptors: a human donor who had recovered from COVID-19. Each CDR3 is given with its conserved first and last residue. D genes are given only for firm matches. Some rows mark clone size as missing; the rest say once, few, many or name a class of expanded clone.

DNA	CDR3	V	size	J	D
TGTGCCAGCGTACGCGACTATGGCTACACCTTC	CASVRDYGYTF	TRBV9	.	TRBJ1-2	.
TGTGCCAGCAGCTTCCTTCCCGGGGGGGTGAACACTGAAGCTTTCTTT	CASSFLPGGVNTEAFF	TRBV7-8	.	TRBJ1-1	.
TGTGCCAGCACCACCGACGGGACGCCGCACATTCAGTACTTC	CASTTDGTPHIQYF	TRBV12-3/TRBV12-4	.	TRBJ2-4	.
TGTGCCAGCAGGACCGTGGGTGGGACTGAAGCTTTCTTT	CASRTVGGTEAFF	TRBV6-1	few	TRBJ1-1	.
TGTGCCAGCAACGTTGACGGTCAGCCCCAGCATTTT	CASNVDGQPQHF	TRBV12-3/TRBV12-4	once	TRBJ1-5	.
TGCAGTGTTGGGGGTGGGCCCTTGGAGGAGGAGCAGTTCTTC	CSVGGGPLEEEQFF	TRBV20-1	few	TRBJ2-1	.
TGCAGTGCTAGCCGATGGGGGACTAGCGGCACAGATACGCAGTATTTT	CSASRWGTSGTDTQYF	TRBV20-1	.	TRBJ2-3	TRBD2
TGTGCCAGCAGCTTAGCCCTGAACACTGAAGCTTTCTTT	CASSLALNTEAFF	TRBV7-9	.	TRBJ1-1	.
TGTGCCAGCAGCTTGATGGGGGGCACCTCGAACACTGAAGCTTTCTTT	CASSLMGGTSNTEAFF	TRBV5-5	few	TRBJ1-1	.
TGTGCCAGCCGCCGAAAAGAGACACCGTTTGAAAAGGCTTTCTTT	CASRRKETPFEKAFF	TRBV12-3/TRBV12-4	once	TRBJ1-1	.
TGTGCCAGTAGTCCAGGGACAGGACCAATTTCCGAAAAACTGTTTTTT	CASSPGTGPISEKLFF	TRBV19	once	TRBJ1-4	TRBD1
TGTGCCAGCAGCGCCCCTCTAGCGGGGTCCTACGAGCAGTACTTC	CASSAPLAGSYEQYF	TRBV7-9	.	TRBJ2-7	TRBD2
TGTGCCAGTAGTCTGGGACAGATAACCTATGGCTACACCTTC	CASSLGQITYGYTF	TRBV19	few	TRBJ1-2	TRBD1
TGTGCCAGCAGTTCCGGGACAGGGAATGAAAAACTGTTTTTT	CASSSGTGNEKLFF	TRBV6-5	.	TRBJ1-4	TRBD1
TGTGCCACCAGTGATTTAAAGGGGAGTAACTATGGCTACACCTTC	CATSDLKGSNYGYTF	TRBV24-1	.	TRBJ1-2	.
TGTGCCAGCAGTCCCTTACTAGGGGTAGTACAGCCCCAGCATTTT	CASSPLLGVVQPQHF	TRBV27	.	TRBJ1-5	.
TGTGCCAGCAGTTCTTGGGAAGGTTTTGGCCAGCCCCAGCATTTT	CASSSWEGFGQPQHF	TRBV6-2/TRBV6-3	few	TRBJ1-5	.
TGTGCCAGCAAGAAGGGGGCCGCGTCAGATACGCAGTATTTT	CASKKGAASDTQYF	TRBV6-1	.	TRBJ2-3	TRBD1
TGTGCCACCAGCAGAGATAGCGTGTGGTACAATGAGCAGTTCTTC	CATSRDSVWYNEQFF	TRBV15	.	TRBJ2-1	.
TGCAGTGCTCCCCCTAGCGGGAGGACGAACACCGGGGAGCTGTTTTTT	CSAPPSGRTNTGELFF	TRBV20-1	.	TRBJ2-2	TRBD2
TGTGCCAGCAGTTACTCGGGGATGGTAGACACTGAAGCTTTCTTT	CASSYSGMVDTEAFF	TRBV6-5	.	TRBJ1-1	.
TGTGCCAGCAGGCCTAGCGGGAATAGGGACGAGCAGTACTTC	CASRPSGNRDEQYF	TRBV6-1	few	TRBJ2-7	TRBD2
TGTGCCGTTGGGGGACTGCCCGCAGATACGCAGTATTTT	CAVGGLPADTQYF	TRBV19	.	TRBJ2-3	.
TGTGCCAGCAGTGAAGTACTAGCGGGAGGGCCCGGGGAGCTGTTTTTT	CASSEVLAGGPGELFF	TRBV6-1	.	TRBJ2-2	TRBD2
TGTGCCAGCAGTTACACCTCCGGGACAGGGACGGACGGCTACACCTTC	CASSYTSGTGTDGYTF	TRBV6-5	.	TRBJ1-2	TRBD1
TGCGCCAGCAGCTTGGGGAGCGGGCCGCTGAACACTGAAGCTTTCTTT	CASSLGSGPLNTEAFF	TRBV5-1	.	TRBJ1-1	.
TGCAGTGCTGGACCCTACGGAAACACCATATATTTT	CSAGPYGNTIYF	TRBV20-1	.	TRBJ1-3	.
TGTGCCAGCAGCGTAGACCCCGGGACAATAGGCTACGAGCAGTACTTC	CASSVDPGTIGYEQYF	TRBV9	.	TRBJ2-7	.
TGCAGTGCTAGAGACCGTCGGGGGTCAGATACGCAGTATTTT	CSARDRRGSDTQYF	TRBV20-1	.	TRBJ2-3	.
TGTGCCACCAGTGAGACCGCCGGGACAGGGGAAAACTATGGCTACACCTTC	CATSETAGTGENYGYTF	TRBV24-1	.	TRBJ1-2	TRBD1
TGTGCCAGCAGCTTAATAGGGCAGCGGCAAGAGACCCAGTACTTC	CASSLIGQRQETQYF	TRBV7-2	.	TRBJ2-5	.
TGCAGTGCTAGAGGCGGGAGGGAAGGTGAGCAGTTCTTC	CSARGGREGEQFF	TRBV20-1	.	TRBJ2-1	TRBD2
TGTGCCAGCACCCTACACGGGAGCACAGATACGCAGTATTTT	CASTLHGSTDTQYF	TRBV25-1	once	TRBJ2-3	.
TGTGCCAGCTCACCCTTACCCCCCGGAAGTGACAACGAGCAGTACTTC	CASSPLPPGSDNEQYF	TRBV18	.	TRBJ2-7	.
TGTGCCAGTAGTGGGACAGGGGGCAGGTCCCTCCACTTT	CASSGTGGRSLHF	TRBV19	.	TRBJ1-6	TRBD1
TGTGCCAGCAGTCCCTCCGGGACAGGGTTTAGCTCCTATAATTCACCCCTCCACTTT	CASSPSGTGFSSYNSPLHF	TRBV27	few	TRBJ1-6	TRBD1
TGTGCCAGCAGTTACTCGGGCAGGGAGAAGACCCAGTACTTC	CASSYSGREKTQYF	TRBV6-5	.	TRBJ2-5	.
TGCGCCAGCAGCGATCGGACGACCCTCCACTTT	CASSDRTTLHF	TRBV5-1	.	TRBJ1-6	.
TGTGCCAGCGGAACTAGCCCTAATCAGTTCTTC	CASGTSPNQFF	TRBV7-2	.	TRBJ2-1	.
TGTGCCATCCGGGGGGCAGGTCCAGCTTTCTTT	CAIRGAGPAFF	TRBV6-2/TRBV6-3	few	TRBJ1-1	.
TGTGCCAGCAGGGACAGGGGGCGGATCTCCTACGAGCAGTACTTC	CASRDRGRISYEQYF	TRBV6-2/TRBV6-3	.	TRBJ2-7	TRBD1
TGTGCCAGCAGCTTAGGAGAGACCCAGTACTTC	CASSLGETQYF	TRBV11-2	.	TRBJ2-5	.
TGCGCCAGCAGCCACCGACGGACTAGCGGGAGCGCGAACACCGGGGAGCTGTTTTTT	CASSHRRTSGSANTGELFF	TRBV4-1	.	TRBJ2-2	TRBD2
TGTGCCAGCAGCCCCACTAGCGGGAGCGTTTACGAGCAGTACTTC	CASSPTSGSVYEQYF	TRBV7-6	.	TRBJ2-7	TRBD2
TGCAGTTCTAGAGGATGGAGGGACGAGCTAGGCAATCAGCCCCAGCATTTT	CSSRGWRDELGNQPQHF	TRBV20-1	.	TRBJ1-5	.
TGTGCCACCAGTGGGCCCGACAGGGGGAGTGCAGAGACCCAGTACTTC	CATSGPDRGSAETQYF	TRBV24-1	.	TRBJ2-5	TRBD1
TGCAGCGTTGCACAGGGAGCTGAAGCTTTCTTT	CSVAQGAEAFF	TRBV29-1	.	TRBJ1-1	.
TGTGCCAGCAGTTCCCGGACAGGGGAAGAGACCCAGTACTTC	CASSSRTGEETQYF	TRBV27	.	TRBJ2-5	TRBD1
TGTGCCAGCAGCAAAGGGGGGTGGGGGCGGAGTGGAACACCCTGTGGAGCTTTCTTT	CASSKGGWGRSGTPCGAFF	TRBV21-1	.	TRBJ1-1	.
TGTGCCAGCAGCCCCCTCAGTGGGGGGGGAAGAGAGACCCAGTACTTC	CASSPLSGGGRETQYF	TRBV7-3	once	TRBJ2-5	TRBD2